This passage covers 22 T cell receptor beta chains from one sample sequenced in a study of shared clonotypes between healthy human individuals. Clones were read by immunoSEQ multiplex PCR, and TCRdb kept only the in-frame ones, dropping some. The sample shows approximately 2.3 million clones, over 90% of them seen only once. Sequences were obtained from naive CD4+ T cells from PBMCs. Specified subset: CD45RA+ positively selected. These receptors all come from a man between 18 and 35 years old in good health. Some clones in this sample may be carry-over from other donors' samples.

Only one count was recorded for this clone. This chain uses TRBV2 with TRBJ2-3, with 14 bases identical to TRBD2. CDR1 and CDR2 (germline): SNHLY, FYNNEI. Germline trimming cut 4 bases from V and 2 bases from J; bases unmatched to any gene: 14. The CDR3 runs 20 residues. CDR3 DNA sequence: TGTGCCAGCAGTGTGTGGGGACTAGCGGGAGTGAAGGGGCCCACAGATACGCAGTATTTT. The encoded protein is CASSVWGLAGVKGPTDTQYF.

On this clone: Within the sample, other DNA sequences also encode this same CDR3. The chain uses TRBV9 and TRBJ2-4; possible D gene TRBD2, 6 bases. Germline CDR1 and CDR2: SGDLS and YYNGEE. Trimming pared 2 bases from V and 0 bases from J, leaving 9 bases between. This CDR3 is 15 amino acids long. In DNA form, the CDR3 reads TGTGCCAGCAGCGTTTCGGGAGTAGCCAAAAACATTCAGTACTTC. Translated: CASSVSGVAKNIQYF.

J is TRBJ1-4 and V is TRBV6-6; D ambiguous. Between the trimmed V and J ends, which lost 0 bases and 0 bases, there was a span of 2 bases. The CDR3 has 14 amino acids. The germline gives CDR1 MNHNY, CDR2 SVGAGI (reference sequence). CDR3 in amino acids: CASSYSSTNEKLFF. The CDR3 DNA reads as TGTGCCAGCAGTTACTCCTCAACTAATGAAAAACTGTTTTTT.

This rearrangement joins TRBV30 to TRBJ2-7, with 10 bases lining up with TRBD2. With 4 bases clipped from V and 6 bases from J, the junction kept 9 bases outside the gene matches. Germline CDR1 reads GTSNPN; CDR2 reads SVGIG (reference sequence). This CDR3 is built from 14 residues. The chain's CDR3 is CAWTVAGGTPEQYF. The CDR3 nucleotides are TGTGCCTGGACGGTAGCGGGAGGAACGCCCGAGCAGTACTTC.

This sequence joins TRBV28 and TRBJ1-1, with D perhaps matching TRBD1 (6 bases). The germline gives CDR1 MDHEN, CDR2 SYDVKM. This CDR3 comprises 13 residues. Trimming stripped 5 bases from V and 8 bases from J, with 15 bases between. The CDR3 coding sequence is TGTGCCAGCAGTCCCCCCGTCGGACAGGAAGCTTTCTTT. Protein product: CASSPPVGQEAFF.

The V and J genes are TRBV2 and TRBJ2-2, with D perhaps given as TRBD1 or TRBD2 (5 bases each). The CDR3 is 15 amino acids. V shed 11 bases and J shed 4 bases, with 20 bases lying between them. Germline V gene data show CDR1 as SNHLY and CDR2 as FYNNEI. CDR3 in amino acids: CAGRAASGRTGELFF. DNA of the CDR3: TGTGCCGGGCGGGCGGCGTCGGGGCGCACCGGGGAGCTGTTTTTT.

The chain combines TRBV5-1 with TRBJ2-3; 11 bases agree with TRBD2. Germline CDR1 and CDR2: SGHRS and YFSETQ. Trimming took 4 bases from V and 2 from J; bases not matched to a gene: 9. The CDR3 covers 17 residues. The CDR3 sequence: CASSPLAGGGLTDTQYF. In nucleotides, the CDR3 is TGCGCCAGCAGCCCTCTAGCGGGAGGAGGACTCACAGATACGCAGTATTTT.

The chain employs TRBV6-5 and TRBJ1-1, with D perhaps matching TRBD1 (5 bases). CDR1 MNHEY and CDR2 SVGAGI come from the germline V gene. This CDR3 comprises 12 residues. Trimming pared 8 bases from V and 8 bases from J, leaving 15 bases between. The CDR3 DNA sequence: TGTGCCAGCGGGACGGGGACCGCGGAAGCTTTCTTT. It specifies CASGTGTAEAFF.

The V call is TRBV30, the J call TRBJ1-1; possibly TRBD1 for D (5 bases). CDR1 is GTSNPN, CDR2 SVGIG, per germline (reference sequence). This CDR3 has 12 amino acids. V was cut by 7 bases and J by 4 bases, with 13 bases left in between. CDR3 coding DNA: TGTGCCTCAAACGGGGCGGGCACTGAAGCTTTCTTT. Protein product: CASNGAGTEAFF.

CDR3 nucleotides: TGTGCCATCAGTGAGTCGCGGGGGCAGCAGCCCCAGCATTTT. It yields the protein CAISESRGQQPQHF. This rearrangement joins TRBV10-3 to TRBJ1-5, with D possibly TRBD1 on 6 matching bases. CDR3 size: 14 residues. The V end lost 0 bases, the J end lost 7 bases, and 10 bases lay between the germline ends. Germline-derived CDR1 and CDR2 are ENHRY and SYGVKD.

The V and J genes are TRBV6-7 and TRBJ2-7; weak D call: TRBD1 (8 bases). TRBV6-7 is noted as an ORF with a role that remains uncertain. The CDR3 totals 21 residues. The ends were cut back, 5 bases at V and 3 bases at J, with 35 bases in the middle. The CDR3 spells CASSKNRTGLGGGVPGYEQYF. The CDR3 DNA follows: TGTGCCAGCAGTAAAAACAGGACAGGGCTCGGGGGAGGGGTCCCTGGCTACGAGCAGTACTTC.

The CDR3 nucleotides read TGTGCCACCAGCCCGCCAGGACGCACAGATACGCAGTATTTT. This codes for CATSPPGRTDTQYF. The chain carries TRBV15 and TRBJ2-3; D gene unclear. With 5 bases removed from V and 1 base from J, the gap between germline ends came to 10 bases. The CDR3 runs to 14 residues. Germline assignment: CDR1 LNHNV and CDR2 YYDKDF (reference sequence).

Comments on this clone: At the DNA level, this CDR3 is encoded by other sequences in the same sample as well. The chain combines TRBV2 with TRBJ2-2, with D perhaps TRBD1 or TRBD2 (6 bases each). The V end was cut by 7 bases, the J end by 4 bases, with 7 bases between. The CDR3 covers 12 residues. CDR1 is SNHLY and CDR2 is FYNNEI in the germline V gene. CDR3 loop: CASKGGTGELFF. In DNA form, the CDR3 reads TGTGCCAGCAAGGGGGGCACCGGGGAGCTGTTTTTT.

This clone came up once. The chain has TRBV30 and TRBJ1-6; no reliable D call. Germline V gene data show CDR1 as GTSNPN and CDR2 as SVGIG (reference sequence). The CDR3 runs 17 residues. With 0 bases removed from V and 7 bases from J, the gap between germline ends came to 19 bases. CDR3 in amino acids: CAWSVRPAGRGNSPLHF. CDR3 DNA sequence: TGTGCCTGGAGTGTACGGCCCGCGGGTCGAGGGAATTCACCCCTCCACTTT.

V gene TRBV7-9 combines with J gene TRBJ2-1; D perhaps matches TRBD2 (6 bases). The CDR3 covers 16 residues. CDR1 is SEHNR, CDR2 FQNEAQ, per germline (reference sequence). V was clipped by 0 bases and J by 10 bases, with 19 bases between them. The CDR3 loop is CASSLASGGLRFEQFF. The CDR3 coding sequence is TGTGCCAGCAGCTTAGCTAGCGGCGGTCTTAGGTTCGAGCAGTTCTTC.

On this clone itself: Other DNA variants within this sample encode the same CDR3. The chain combines TRBV28 with TRBJ2-7; D remains ambiguous. Trimming cost V 4 bases and J 1 base, with 11 bases left between them. The CDR3 is made up of 14 amino acids. Germline V gene data show CDR1 as MDHEN and CDR2 as SYDVKM. The CDR3 nucleotides are TGTGCCAGCAGTTCGGTTGGCGGATCCTACGAGCAGTACTTC. Its translation is CASSSVGGSYEQYF.

V and J are TRBV5-4 and TRBJ2-3; D gene uncertain. Germline CDR1 reads SGHNT; CDR2 reads YYREEE (reference sequence). This CDR3 has 15 residues. V shed 0 bases and J shed 6 bases, with 14 bases lying between them. In DNA form, the CDR3 reads TGTGCCAGCAGCTTGGTAGGACCGCCAGGTGATACGCAGTATTTT. Its protein product is CASSLVGPPGDTQYF.

The chain has TRBV19 and TRBJ1-1; D unclear. Germline V gene sequence: CDR1 LNHDA, CDR2 SQIVND (reference sequence). V was pared by 3 bases and J by 4 bases, with 9 bases between. The length of the CDR3 is 13 residues. This CDR3 reads CASSILRSTEAFF. CDR3 nucleotides: TGTGCCAGTAGTATCCTAAGATCCACTGAAGCTTTCTTT.

The V gene is TRBV27, the J gene TRBJ1-5; D is perhaps TRBD1 (6 bases). The germline V gene has CDR1 MNHEY and CDR2 SMNVEV (reference sequence). The CDR3 totals 14 residues. Trimming pared 3 bases from V and 7 bases from J, leaving 13 bases between. In DNA, the CDR3 is TGTGCCAGCAGTTTCAGGGGTCTGGGCCAGCCCCAGCATTTT. This translates into CASSFRGLGQPQHF.

With regard to this clone: In the same sample, other DNA sequences code for this CDR3. The chain combines TRBV7-9 with TRBJ1-5, with unresolved D. The CDR3 consists of 14 residues. V was trimmed by 1 base and J by 3 bases, leaving 7 bases between them. Germline-derived CDR1 and CDR2 are SEHNR and FQNEAQ (reference sequence). For the CDR3, the DNA is TGTGCCAGCAGCTTAGGACAAAACAATCAGCCCCAGCATTTT. It codes for CASSLGQNNQPQHF.

The V call is TRBV28, the J call TRBJ2-7; 11 bases line up with TRBD1. The CDR3 consists of 13 residues. Germline V gene sequence: CDR1 MDHEN, CDR2 SYDVKM. V dropped 5 bases and J dropped 7; count of bases not matched to a gene: 4. For the CDR3, the DNA is TGTGCCAGCAGTCGGGACAGGGGGTTTGAGCAGTACTTC. It specifies CASSRDRGFEQYF.

The V gene is TRBV11-3, the J gene TRBJ2-1; D might be TRBD2 (5 bases). V gave up 5 bases and J gave up 1 base, with 12 bases separating them. Germline-derived CDR1 and CDR2 are SGHNT and YENEEA. CDR3 size: 15 residues. The CDR3 region has the DNA TGTGCCAGCAGCCGCGGGCCCGAATCCTACAATGAGCAGTTCTTC. This codes for CASSRGPESYNEQFF.